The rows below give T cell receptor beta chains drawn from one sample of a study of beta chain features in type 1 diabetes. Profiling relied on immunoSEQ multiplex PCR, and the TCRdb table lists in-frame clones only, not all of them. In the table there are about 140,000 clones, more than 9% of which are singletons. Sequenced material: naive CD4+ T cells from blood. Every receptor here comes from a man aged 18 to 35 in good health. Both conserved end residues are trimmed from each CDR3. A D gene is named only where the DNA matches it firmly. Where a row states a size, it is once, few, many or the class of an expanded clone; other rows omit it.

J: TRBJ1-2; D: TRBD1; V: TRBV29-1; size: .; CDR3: SSGDWQGAVGYT
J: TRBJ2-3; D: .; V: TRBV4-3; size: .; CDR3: ASSQDARGDTQY
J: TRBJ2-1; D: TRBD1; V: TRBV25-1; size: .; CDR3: ASSDSSRTGRNNEQF
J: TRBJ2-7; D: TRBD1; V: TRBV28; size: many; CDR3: ASTPGQNYEQY
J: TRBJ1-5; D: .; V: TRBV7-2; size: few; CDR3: ASSRQDSNQPQH
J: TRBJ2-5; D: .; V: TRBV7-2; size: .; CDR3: ASGDSETQY
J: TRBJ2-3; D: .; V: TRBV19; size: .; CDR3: ASSIDRGWDTQY
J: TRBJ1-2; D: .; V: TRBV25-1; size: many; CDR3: ASSVEQGYGYT
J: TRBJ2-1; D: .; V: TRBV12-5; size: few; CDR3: ASARGQYNEQF
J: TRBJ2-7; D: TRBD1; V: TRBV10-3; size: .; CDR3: AISESRQGEQY
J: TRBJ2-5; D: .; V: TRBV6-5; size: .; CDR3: ASNMPQGTGTQY
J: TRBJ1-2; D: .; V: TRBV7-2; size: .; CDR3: ASSLSRVNYGYT
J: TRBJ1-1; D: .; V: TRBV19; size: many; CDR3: ASSRQKAMNTEAF
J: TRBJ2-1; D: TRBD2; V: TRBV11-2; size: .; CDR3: AERGGYNEQF
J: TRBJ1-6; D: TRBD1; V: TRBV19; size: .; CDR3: ASKLPGQGFSPLH
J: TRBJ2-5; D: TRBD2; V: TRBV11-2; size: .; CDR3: ASSTTSGVSQETQY
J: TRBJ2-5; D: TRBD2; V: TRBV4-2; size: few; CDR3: ASSQDPLAGGRGTQY
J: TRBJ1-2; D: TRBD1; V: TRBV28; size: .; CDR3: ASSPPGGQYGYT
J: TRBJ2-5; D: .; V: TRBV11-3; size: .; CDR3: ASSLEGMGTQY
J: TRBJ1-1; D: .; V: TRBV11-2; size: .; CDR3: ASSLLGAMNTEAF
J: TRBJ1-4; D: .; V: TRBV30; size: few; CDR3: AWSVDGAREKLF
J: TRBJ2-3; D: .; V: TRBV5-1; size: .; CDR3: ASSSLGTFSTDTQY